What follows are 8 T cell receptor beta chains derived from one specimen sequenced in a study of T cells in Graves' hyperthyroidism and ophthalmopathy. Authors of the study amplified TCR beta CDR3 regions from RNA transcripts. The TCR CDR3 first-round RT-PCR relied on the HTBI primer set. TCRdb re-called the multiplex PCR reads with MiXCR, one entry per CDR3 protein. The sample holds a few hundred thousand distinct CDR3 sequences; about a sixth are singletons and the top ten take 6.5% to 8%. Sequencing was performed on blood. The receptors shown here come from a woman in her twenties or thirties with Graves' hyperthyroidism.

This clonotype was seen at least ten times. The chain joins TRBV12-3 or TRBV12-4 to TRBJ2-3; 12 bases agree with TRBD2. V dropped 4 bases and J dropped 0; count of bases not matched to a gene: 5. The CDR3 has 17 residues. CDR3 coding DNA: TGTGCCAGCAGTTCTTTGGGGACTAGCGGGAGCACAGATACGCAGTATTTT. Its protein product is CASSSLGTSGSTDTQYF.

This clonotype was counted at least ten times. V is TRBV30 and J is TRBJ2-7, with a tentative D call TRBD2 (5 bases). Between the trimmed V and J ends, which lost 5 bases and 0 bases, there was a span of 14 bases. Germline assignment: CDR1 GTSNPN and CDR2 SVGIG (reference sequence). This CDR3 comprises 14 residues. CDR3 bases: TGTGCCTGGGGACTGAAAGTTACCTCCTACGAGCAGTACTTC. It codes for CAWGLKVTSYEQYF.

Many counts were recorded for this clonotype. The chain couples TRBV6-5 to TRBJ1-2; 9 nucleotides align to TRBD1. From germline, CDR1 is MNHEY and CDR2 SVGAGI. CDR3 size: 16 residues. V lost 2 bases to trimming and J lost 0 bases; unmatched junction nucleotides: 4. CDR3 nucleotide sequence: TGTGCCAGCAGTTACGCCCGGGACAGGGCTAACTATGGCTACACCTTC. Translated: CASSYARDRANYGYTF.

V gene TRBV6-1 combines with J gene TRBJ2-2; TRBD1 aligns across 10 bases. The CDR3 runs 15 residues. V was pared by 6 bases and J by 4 bases, with 5 bases of the junction left unmatched. Germline CDR1 is MNHNS and CDR2 is SASEGT. The CDR3 nucleotides are TGTGCCAGCAGCGGGACAGGGGTTTTCACCGGGGAGCTGTTTTTT. Amino acid sequence: CASSGTGVFTGELFF.

This clonotype was recorded at least ten times. This chain links TRBV28 with TRBJ2-7; a weak D match, TRBD2 (5 bases). Trimming took off 3 bases at V and 3 bases at J, with 18 bases between the two ends. The CDR3 covers 16 residues. The V gene's germline CDR1 is MDHEN and CDR2 SYDVKM. The CDR3 DNA is TGTGCCAGCAGTTTCCGTACCCGGGGTTTAGGCTACGAGCAGTACTTC. Its protein is CASSFRTRGLGYEQYF. Drawing the rest from reference TRBV28 and TRBJ2-7, the complete variable domain is DVKVTQSSRYLVKRTGEKVFLECVQDMDHENMFWYRQDPGLGLRLIYFSYDVKMKEKGDIPEGYSVSREKKERFSLILESASTNQTSMYLCASSFRTRGLGYEQYFGPGTRLTVT.

V and J are TRBV27 and TRBJ2-7; D gene ambiguous. The CDR3 has 13 amino acids. Between the trimmed V and J ends, which lost 0 bases and 4 bases, there was a span of 7 bases. The germline CDR1 and CDR2 sequences are MNHEY and SMNVEV (reference sequence). The CDR3 region has the DNA TGTGCCAGCAGTTTATCGTCTCAGTACGAGCAGTACTTC. This translates into CASSLSSQYEQYF.

This clonotype was seen only a few times. The V call is TRBV6-1, the J call TRBJ2-1, with D maybe TRBD2 (5 bases). V lost 2 bases to trimming and J lost 0 bases, with 11 bases between them. This CDR3 has 16 amino acids. CDR1 MNHNS and CDR2 SASEGT come from the germline V gene. The chain's CDR3 is CASSEPSGNSYNEQFF. As DNA, the CDR3 is TGTGCCAGCAGTGAACCCAGCGGAAACTCCTACAATGAGCAGTTCTTC.

A few counts support this clonotype. The chain has TRBV12-3 or TRBV12-4 and TRBJ1-3, with D unclear. The V gene lost 2 bases and the J gene lost 1 base, with 6 bases spanning the gap. The CDR3 has 14 amino acids. CDR3 protein: CASSLRRSGNTIYF. CDR3 bases: TGTGCCAGCAGTTTAAGGAGATCTGGAAACACCATATATTTT.